This T cell receptor (beta chain) is from a study of shared clonotypes between healthy human individuals. Study-level background: CD8 memory received one plate per donor, CD8 naive two, CD4 memory three and CD4 naive three. Overall study findings and caveats: Sharing across four donors was highest in naive CD4 (around 5%) and lowest in memory CD8 (0.4%).

On this clone itself: Its antigen is undetermined.

Original processing notes: Junction-only immunoSEQ data arrived without quality scores, meaning filtering differed. Clones were read by immunoSEQ multiplex PCR, and TCRdb kept only the in-frame ones, dropping some. V, J and clone size are taken as reported in that table, and D and trimming were inferred from the DNA itself. The sample consists of 560,000 or so clones, approximately 96% of them appearing once. CD45RO-negative, CCR7-positively selected cells formed the naive CD8 fraction, excluding terminally differentiated effector memory CD45RA+ cells. The study drew all its donors from Caucasian adults living in Nashville, Tennessee. The CDR3 contains 15 residues. From germline, CDR1 is SGHVS and CDR2 FQNEAQ.

The TCR originated in a woman in her 30s in good health. J is TRBJ2-5 and V is TRBV7-8, with 8 bases lining up with TRBD2. The J call could be wrong; TRBJ2-7 is a better fit for the DNA end. The sequenced sample was naive CD8+ T cells sorted from blood. The CDR3 DNA follows: TGTGCCAGCAGCCCCGGACTAGCAACTACCTACGAGCAGTACTTC. Its protein product is CASSPGLATTYEQYF.